A selection of T cell receptor beta chains follows, all from one sample in a study of cytomegalovirus exposure and HLA in healthy donors. Sequencing was performed with immunoSEQ multiplex PCR; in TCRdb, only in-frame clones are kept and a portion is missing. The sample includes some 200,000 clones, roughly 84% of them seen just once. Sequencing used PBMCs. The receptors stem from a middle-aged man in good health and CMV-seronegative. The CDR3 runs from the conserved cysteine through the conserved F or W. D genes are given only for firm matches. The listing skips clone size in some rows; elsewhere it reads once, few, many or a size class.

len	d_gene	abundance	j_gene	v_gene	CDR3aa	CDR3nt
16	TRBD2	-	TRBJ2-1	TRBV27	CASSLSPAGAKNEQFF	TGTGCCAGCAGTTTATCCCCAGCGGGAGCTAAAAATGAGCAGTTCTTC
14	-	-	TRBJ1-2	TRBV7-9	CASHDAYNPYGYTF	TGTGCCAGCCATGATGCCTATAACCCCTATGGCTACACCTTC
16	TRBD2	few	TRBJ2-3	TRBV9	CASSVSPTSGTDTQYF	TGTGCCAGCAGCGTAAGTCCCACTAGCGGCACAGATACGCAGTATTTT
14	-	-	TRBJ2-2	TRBV28	CASSLAGFRGELFF	TGTGCCAGCAGTTTAGCGGGGTTTAGGGGGGAGCTGTTTTTT
14	TRBD1	-	TRBJ2-7	TRBV2	CASSADRGAYEQYF	TGTGCCAGCAGTGCGGACAGGGGGGCCTACGAGCAGTACTTC
15	-	-	TRBJ1-4	TRBV6-1	CASSERSARNEKLFF	TGTGCCAGCAGTGAACGGAGCGCTAGAAATGAAAAACTGTTTTTT
15	TRBD2	few	TRBJ2-2	TRBV27	CASSLLAGRTGELFF	TGTGCCAGCAGTTTACTAGCGGGGAGGACCGGGGAGCTGTTTTTT
13	TRBD1	-	TRBJ2-7	TRBV27	CASRLDRDDEQYF	TGTGCCAGCAGGTTGGACAGGGACGACGAGCAGTACTTC
15	TRBD2	-	TRBJ2-7	TRBV14	CASSQRTSGIYEQYF	TGTGCCAGCAGCCAACGGACTAGCGGTATCTACGAGCAGTACTTC
17	-	-	TRBJ2-3	TRBV14	CASSQDWALSSTDTQYF	TGTGCCAGCAGCCAAGATTGGGCCTTATCTAGCACAGATACGCAGTATTTT
14	TRBD2	-	TRBJ2-7	TRBV5-1	CASSRTSGSYEQYF	TGCGCCAGCAGTCGGACTAGCGGTTCCTACGAGCAGTACTTC
15	-	-	TRBJ2-3	TRBV28	CASRPSPTSTDTQYF	TGTGCCAGCAGACCTAGTCCTACTAGCACAGATACGCAGTATTTT
15	-	-	TRBJ2-6	TRBV28	CASSLRGTGANVLTF	TGTGCCAGCAGTTTACGGGGAACTGGGGCCAACGTCCTGACTTTC
13	TRBD1	once	TRBJ2-2	TRBV7-9	CASSETGSGELFF	TGTGCCAGCAGCGAGACAGGGTCCGGGGAGCTGTTTTTT
15	-	-	TRBJ2-7	TRBV28	CASTPGGAKSYEQYF	TGTGCCAGCACCCCCGGAGGGGCCAAATCCTACGAGCAGTACTTC
14	-	-	TRBJ1-4	TRBV6-5	CASRGTAAGEKLFF	TGTGCCAGCAGAGGTACAGCGGCGGGGGAAAAACTGTTTTTT
15	-	-	TRBJ1-1	TRBV11-3	CASSRMGGQNTEAFF	TGTGCCAGCAGCCGAATGGGCGGACAGAACACTGAAGCTTTCTTT